The rows below give T cell receptor beta chains drawn from one sample of a study of blood T cell repertoires in COVID-19. The table came from immunoSEQ multiplex PCR; TCRdb's copy has only in-frame clones and leaves some out. The sample shows approximately 200,000 clones, more than 75% of them seen only once. The sequencing sample was made of PBMCs or T cells enriched from blood (not recorded which). The origin of the receptors is a woman aged 30 to 39 who had recovered from COVID-19. CDR3s include the opening cysteine and the closing phenylalanine or tryptophan. The order of the fields is CDR3 length, J gene, V gene, D gene, clone size, CDR3 DNA, CDR3 protein. D genes are given only for firm matches. Some rows mark clone size as missing; the rest say once, few, many or name a class of expanded clone.

length: 21
J: TRBJ2-1
V: TRBV2
D: TRBD2
size: -
DNA: TGTGCCAGCAGTGAAGCGCTTCTCGTCCGGACTAGCGGCAACACTAGGGGTGAGCAGTTCTTC
CDR3: CASSEALLVRTSGNTRGEQFF

length: 15
J: TRBJ1-2
V: TRBV28
D: TRBD1
size: -
DNA: TGTGCCAGCAGTCCATCGGGACAGAGAAACTATGGCTACACCTTC
CDR3: CASSPSGQRNYGYTF

length: 15
J: TRBJ2-3
V: TRBV18
D: TRBD2
size: -
DNA: TGTGCCAGCTCACTTAGTAGCGGGAGGACAGATACGCAGTATTTT
CDR3: CASSLSSGRTDTQYF

length: 16
J: TRBJ2-7
V: TRBV4-1
D: -
size: -
DNA: TGCGCCAGCAGCCAATTTATAAGCGGTCCATCCTACGAGCAGTACTTC
CDR3: CASSQFISGPSYEQYF

length: 16
J: TRBJ2-3
V: TRBV7-9
D: -
size: once
DNA: TGTGCCAGCAGCTTGACTAGGGTCCGGAGCACAGATACGCAGTATTTT
CDR3: CASSLTRVRSTDTQYF

length: 11
J: TRBJ1-1
V: TRBV5-8
D: -
size: -
DNA: TGTGCCAGCAGCTTGGAGCCTGAAGCTTTCTTT
CDR3: CASSLEPEAFF

length: 15
J: TRBJ2-5
V: TRBV13
D: -
size: -
DNA: TGTGCCAGCAGCTTAGCGACAGGCCGTCTCGAGACCCAGTACTTC
CDR3: CASSLATGRLETQYF

length: 16
J: TRBJ2-1
V: TRBV24-1
D: -
size: -
DNA: TGTGCCACCAGTGATTTGCGGGAGTCTGGGGGGAATGAGCAGTTCTTC
CDR3: CATSDLRESGGNEQFF

length: 15
J: TRBJ2-7
V: TRBV5-1
D: -
size: -
DNA: TGCGCCAGCAGCTTGGGTTTAGCTTTAACCTACGAGCAGTACTTC
CDR3: CASSLGLALTYEQYF

length: 16
J: TRBJ2-3
V: TRBV9
D: TRBD2
size: -
DNA: TGTGCCAGCAGCCCCGGGACTAGCGGGAGCCCAGATACGCAGTATTTT
CDR3: CASSPGTSGSPDTQYF

length: 17
J: TRBJ2-5
V: TRBV7-8
D: TRBD2
size: -
DNA: TGTGCCAGCAGCCCGAAGACTAGCGGAAGGAGGGTCGAGACCCAGTACTTC
CDR3: CASSPKTSGRRVETQYF

length: 16
J: TRBJ1-2
V: TRBV7-2
D: -
size: few
DNA: TGTGCCAGCAGCTCTTTCCCGGGGGACGGAATCTATGGCTACACCTTC
CDR3: CASSSFPGDGIYGYTF

length: 16
J: TRBJ1-1
V: TRBV5-4
D: -
size: -
DNA: TGTGCCAGCAGCTTAGGCATTCAGGGCATGAACACTGAAGCTTTCTTT
CDR3: CASSLGIQGMNTEAFF

length: 18
J: TRBJ2-7
V: TRBV2
D: TRBD2
size: -
DNA: TGTGCCAGCAGTGAAGCTGGAAAACTAGCGGACGGATCCTACGAGCAGTACTTC
CDR3: CASSEAGKLADGSYEQYF

length: 16
J: TRBJ1-6
V: TRBV2
D: TRBD1
size: few
DNA: TGTGCCAGCAGAGCCATGGACAGGGAATATAATTCACCCCTCCACTTT
CDR3: CASRAMDREYNSPLHF

length: 15
J: TRBJ1-6
V: TRBV4-2
D: TRBD1
size: -
DNA: TGTGCCAGCAGCCAGGATAGACAGGGCGATTCACCCCTCCACTTT
CDR3: CASSQDRQGDSPLHF

length: 13
J: TRBJ2-1
V: TRBV27
D: -
size: -
DNA: TGTGCCAGCAGTTTGGGGCAGTACAATGAGCAGTTCTTC
CDR3: CASSLGQYNEQFF

length: 13
J: TRBJ1-1
V: TRBV6-1
D: -
size: -
DNA: TGTGCCAGCAGTGAAGTGAGGGGGGGAGAAGCTTTCTTT
CDR3: CASSEVRGGEAFF

length: 15
J: TRBJ2-3
V: TRBV5-4
D: TRBD2
size: many
DNA: TGTGCCAGCAGCTCGGCGGGCGGGAGGACAGATACGCAGTATTTT
CDR3: CASSSAGGRTDTQYF

length: 17
J: TRBJ1-2
V: TRBV18
D: TRBD1
size: -
DNA: TGTGCCAGCTCACAAAACTCCGGGACAGGGGGACTCTATGGCTACACCTTC
CDR3: CASSQNSGTGGLYGYTF

length: 18
J: TRBJ2-3
V: TRBV24-1
D: TRBD2
size: -
DNA: TGTGCCACCAGTGATTTCGGCTCGGCTAGCGGGAGCACAGATACGCAGTATTTT
CDR3: CATSDFGSASGSTDTQYF

length: 14
J: TRBJ2-3
V: TRBV10-2
D: -
size: once
DNA: TGCGCCAGCAGTGAGTCGGCAGGCACAGATACGCAGTATTTT
CDR3: CASSESAGTDTQYF

length: 15
J: TRBJ1-1
V: TRBV7-2
D: -
size: -
DNA: TGTGCCAGCAGCTTAGATTGGGGGCCAGGCACTGAAGCTTTCTTT
CDR3: CASSLDWGPGTEAFF

length: 17
J: TRBJ1-2
V: TRBV18
D: TRBD1
size: -
DNA: TGTGCCAGCTCTCCTGGACAGGGCTCCCTAACCCACTATGGCTACACCTTC
CDR3: CASSPGQGSLTHYGYTF

length: 14
J: TRBJ1-2
V: TRBV19
D: -
size: -
DNA: TGTGCCAGTAGTACCTTCGGTGCTAACTATGGCTACACCTTC
CDR3: CASSTFGANYGYTF

length: 14
J: TRBJ1-1
V: TRBV5-1
D: -
size: -
DNA: TGCGCCAGCAGCTTAGGGGGATCCGGCACTGAAGCTTTCTTT
CDR3: CASSLGGSGTEAFF

length: 13
J: TRBJ1-2
V: TRBV28
D: -
size: -
DNA: TGTGCCAGCAGTTTGGGGGGATACTATGGCTACACCTTC
CDR3: CASSLGGYYGYTF

length: 14
J: TRBJ2-7
V: TRBV5-1
D: TRBD1
size: -
DNA: TGCGCCAGCAGAACACCGGGACAGTCTGTAGAGCAGTACTTC
CDR3: CASRTPGQSVEQYF

length: 14
J: TRBJ2-5
V: TRBV11-3
D: -
size: -
DNA: TGTGCCAGCAGCTTAGATGGCCCCCAAGAGACCCAGTACTTC
CDR3: CASSLDGPQETQYF

length: 18
J: TRBJ2-2
V: TRBV4-2
D: TRBD2
size: -
DNA: TGTGCCAGCAGCCAAGATCTTCTTAGCGGGGGGAACACCGGGGAGCTGTTTTTT
CDR3: CASSQDLLSGGNTGELFF

length: 14
J: TRBJ1-2
V: TRBV30
D: -
size: -
DNA: TGTGCCTGGAGTGTACAAGTTCTTAACTATGGCTACACCTTC
CDR3: CAWSVQVLNYGYTF